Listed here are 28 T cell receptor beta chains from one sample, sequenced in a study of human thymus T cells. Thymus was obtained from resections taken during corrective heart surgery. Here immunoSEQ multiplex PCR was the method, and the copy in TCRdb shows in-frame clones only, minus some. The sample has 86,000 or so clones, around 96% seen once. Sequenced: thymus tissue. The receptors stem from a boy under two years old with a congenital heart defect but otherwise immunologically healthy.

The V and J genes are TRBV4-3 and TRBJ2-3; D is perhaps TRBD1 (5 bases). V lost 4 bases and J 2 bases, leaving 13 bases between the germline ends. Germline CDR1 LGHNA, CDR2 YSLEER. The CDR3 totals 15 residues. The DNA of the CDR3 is TGCGCCAGCAGCCCTCAGGGAAGGGACACAGATACGCAGTATTTT. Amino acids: CASSPQGRDTDTQYF.

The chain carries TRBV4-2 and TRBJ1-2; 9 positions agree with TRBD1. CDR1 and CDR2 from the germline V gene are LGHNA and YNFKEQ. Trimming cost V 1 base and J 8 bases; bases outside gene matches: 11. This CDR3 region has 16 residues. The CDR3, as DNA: TGTGCCAGCAGCCAAGGGGGGGGCACAGGGGGCAGGGGCTACACCTTC. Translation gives CASSQGGGTGGRGYTF.

The CDR3 reads CASSLGTANTEAFF. CDR3 DNA sequence: TGTGCCAGCAGCTTAGGAACGGCCAACACTGAAGCTTTCTTT. This sequence joins TRBV7-9 and TRBJ1-1, with D unresolved. Germline V lookup: CDR1 SEHNR, CDR2 FQNEAQ (reference sequence). Trimming shortened V by 1 base and J by 2 bases, and 8 bases separated the two germline ends. The CDR3 totals 14 residues.

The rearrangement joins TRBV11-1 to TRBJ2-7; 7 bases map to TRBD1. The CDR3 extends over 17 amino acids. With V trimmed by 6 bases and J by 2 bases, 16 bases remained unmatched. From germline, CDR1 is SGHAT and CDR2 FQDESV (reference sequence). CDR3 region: CASSFPKQGSTAYEQYF. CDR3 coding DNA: TGTGCCAGCAGTTTCCCCAAACAGGGGAGTACGGCCTACGAGCAGTACTTC.

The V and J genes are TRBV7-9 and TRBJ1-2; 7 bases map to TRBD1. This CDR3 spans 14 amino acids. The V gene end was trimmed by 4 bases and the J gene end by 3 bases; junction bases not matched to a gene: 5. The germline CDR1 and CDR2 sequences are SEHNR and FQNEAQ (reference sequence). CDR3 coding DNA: TGTGCCAGCAGCTCTCTAGGGGGCTACTATGGCTACACCTTC. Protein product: CASSSLGGYYGYTF.

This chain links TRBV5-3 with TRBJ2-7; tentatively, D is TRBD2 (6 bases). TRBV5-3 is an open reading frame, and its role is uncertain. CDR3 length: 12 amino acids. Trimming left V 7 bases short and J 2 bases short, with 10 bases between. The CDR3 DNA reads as TGTGCCAGAGGCTGGGGGGCCTACGAGCAGTACTTC. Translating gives CARGWGAYEQYF.

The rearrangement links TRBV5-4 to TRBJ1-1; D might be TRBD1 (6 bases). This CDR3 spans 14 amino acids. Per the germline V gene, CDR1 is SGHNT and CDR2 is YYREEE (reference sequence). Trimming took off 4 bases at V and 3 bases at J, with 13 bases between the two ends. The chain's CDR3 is CASSPGARDTEAFF. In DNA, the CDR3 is TGTGCCAGCAGCCCGGGGGCGCGCGACACTGAAGCTTTCTTT.

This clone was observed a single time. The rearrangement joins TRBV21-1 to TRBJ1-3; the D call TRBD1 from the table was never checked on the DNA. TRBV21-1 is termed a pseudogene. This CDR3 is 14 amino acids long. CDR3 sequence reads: CASSTQGSGNTIYF. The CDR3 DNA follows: TGTGCCAGCAGCACCCAGGGCTCTGGAAACACCATATATTTT.

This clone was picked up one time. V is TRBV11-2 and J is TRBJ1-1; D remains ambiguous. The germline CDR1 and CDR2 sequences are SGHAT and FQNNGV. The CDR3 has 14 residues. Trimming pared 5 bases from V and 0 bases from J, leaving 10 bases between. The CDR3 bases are TGTGCCAGCAGCCTACGGCCAGTGAACACTGAAGCTTTCTTT. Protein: CASSLRPVNTEAFF.

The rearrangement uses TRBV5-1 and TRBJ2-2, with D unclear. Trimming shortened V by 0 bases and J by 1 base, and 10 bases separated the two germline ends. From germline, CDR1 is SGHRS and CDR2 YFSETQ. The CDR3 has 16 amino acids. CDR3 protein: CASSLVQPKNTGELFF. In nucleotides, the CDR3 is TGCGCCAGCAGCTTGGTCCAGCCGAAGAACACCGGGGAGCTGTTTTTT.

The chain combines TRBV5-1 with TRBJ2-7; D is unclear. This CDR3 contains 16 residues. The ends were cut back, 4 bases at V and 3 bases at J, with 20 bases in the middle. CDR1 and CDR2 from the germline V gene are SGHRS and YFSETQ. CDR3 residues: CASSEQNHLLNYEQYF. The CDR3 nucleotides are TGCGCCAGCAGCGAACAGAACCACCTCCTCAACTACGAGCAGTACTTC.

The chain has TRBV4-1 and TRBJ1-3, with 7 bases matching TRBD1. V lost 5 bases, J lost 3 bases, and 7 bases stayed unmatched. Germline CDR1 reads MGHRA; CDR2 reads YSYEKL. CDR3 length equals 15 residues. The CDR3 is CASSGNRGSGNTIYF. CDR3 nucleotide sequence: TGCGCCAGCAGCGGTAACAGGGGAAGTGGAAACACCATATATTTT.

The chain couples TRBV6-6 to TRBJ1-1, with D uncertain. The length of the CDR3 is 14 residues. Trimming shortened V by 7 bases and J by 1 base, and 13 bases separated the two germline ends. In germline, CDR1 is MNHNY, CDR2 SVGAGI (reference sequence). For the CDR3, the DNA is TGTGCCAGCACCACTGACGATCCGAACACTGAAGCTTTCTTT. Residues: CASTTDDPNTEAFF.

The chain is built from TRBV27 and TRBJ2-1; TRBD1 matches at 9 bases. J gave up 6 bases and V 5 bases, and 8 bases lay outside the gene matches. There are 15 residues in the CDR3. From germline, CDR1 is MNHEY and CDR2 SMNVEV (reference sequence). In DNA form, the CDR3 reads TGTGCCAGCAGTCCAGGACAGGGGCTCCTCAATGAGCAGTTCTTC. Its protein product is CASSPGQGLLNEQFF.

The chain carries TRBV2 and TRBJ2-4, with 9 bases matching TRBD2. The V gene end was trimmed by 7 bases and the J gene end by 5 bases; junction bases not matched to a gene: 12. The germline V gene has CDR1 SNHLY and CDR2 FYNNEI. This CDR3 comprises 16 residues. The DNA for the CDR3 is TGTGCCAGCACCCCGGAAGTGGTAGCGGGGGAAAACATTCAGTACTTC. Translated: CASTPEVVAGENIQYF. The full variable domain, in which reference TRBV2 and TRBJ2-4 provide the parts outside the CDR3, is EPEVTQTPSHQVTQMGQEVILRCVPISNHLYFYWYRQILGQKVEFLVSFYNNEISEKSEIFDDQFSVERPDGSNFTLKIRSTKLEDSAMYFCASTPEVVAGENIQYFGAGTRLSVL.

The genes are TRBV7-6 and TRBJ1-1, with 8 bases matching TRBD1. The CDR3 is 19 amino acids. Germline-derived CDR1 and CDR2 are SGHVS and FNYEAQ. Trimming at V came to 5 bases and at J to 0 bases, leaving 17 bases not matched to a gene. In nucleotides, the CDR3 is TGTGCCAGCAGCCTCGCCGGCGGTGCCCGGGACAGGCTGAACACTGAAGCTTTCTTT. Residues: CASSLAGGARDRLNTEAFF.

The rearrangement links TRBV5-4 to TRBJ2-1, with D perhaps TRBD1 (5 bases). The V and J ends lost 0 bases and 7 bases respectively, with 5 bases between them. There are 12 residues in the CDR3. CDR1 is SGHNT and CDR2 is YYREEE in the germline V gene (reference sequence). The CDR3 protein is CASSLEGNEQFF. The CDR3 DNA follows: TGTGCCAGCAGCTTGGAGGGGAATGAGCAGTTCTTC.

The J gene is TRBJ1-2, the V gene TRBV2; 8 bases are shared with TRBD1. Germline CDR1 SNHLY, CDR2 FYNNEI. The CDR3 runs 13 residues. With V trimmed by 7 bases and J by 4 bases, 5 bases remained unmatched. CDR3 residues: CASIDRGPYGYTF. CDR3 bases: TGTGCCAGCATCGACAGGGGCCCCTATGGCTACACCTTC.

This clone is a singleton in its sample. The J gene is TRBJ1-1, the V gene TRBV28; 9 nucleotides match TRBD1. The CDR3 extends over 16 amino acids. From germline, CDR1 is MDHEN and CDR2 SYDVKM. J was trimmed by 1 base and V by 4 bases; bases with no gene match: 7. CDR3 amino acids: CASSSADRGTNTEAFF. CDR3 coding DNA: TGTGCCAGCAGTTCAGCAGACAGGGGGACGAACACTGAAGCTTTCTTT.

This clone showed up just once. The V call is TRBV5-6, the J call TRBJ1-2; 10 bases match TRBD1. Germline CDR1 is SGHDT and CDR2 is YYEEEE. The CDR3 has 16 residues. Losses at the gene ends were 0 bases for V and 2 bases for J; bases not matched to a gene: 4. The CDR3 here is CASSLGDRGANYGYTF. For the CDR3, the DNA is TGTGCCAGCAGCTTGGGGGACAGGGGCGCGAACTATGGCTACACCTTC.

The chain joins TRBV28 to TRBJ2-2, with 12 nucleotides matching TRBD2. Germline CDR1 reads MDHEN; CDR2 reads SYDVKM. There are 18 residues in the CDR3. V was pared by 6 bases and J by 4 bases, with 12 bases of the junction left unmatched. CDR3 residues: CASRPFSLAGGSTGELFF. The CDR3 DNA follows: TGTGCCAGCAGACCGTTCAGCCTAGCGGGGGGGTCCACCGGGGAGCTGTTTTTT.

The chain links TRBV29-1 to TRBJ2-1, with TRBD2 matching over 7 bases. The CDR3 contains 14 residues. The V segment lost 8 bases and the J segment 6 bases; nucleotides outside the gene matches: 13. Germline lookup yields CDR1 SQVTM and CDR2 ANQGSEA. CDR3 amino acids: CSFRPGLPTNEQFF. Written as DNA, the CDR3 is TGCAGCTTCCGACCGGGACTACCTACCAATGAGCAGTTCTTC.

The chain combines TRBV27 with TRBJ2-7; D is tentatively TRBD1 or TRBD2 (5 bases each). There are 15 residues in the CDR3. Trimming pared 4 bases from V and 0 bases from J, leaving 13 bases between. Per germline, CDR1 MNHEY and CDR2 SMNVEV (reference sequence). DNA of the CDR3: TGTGCCAGCAGTTCCCGGGACCACGACTCCTACGAGCAGTACTTC. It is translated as CASSSRDHDSYEQYF.

The CDR3 loop reads CASSRVGPYQETQYF. The CDR3 nucleotides read TGTGCCAGCTCGCGTGTGGGACCGTACCAAGAGACCCAGTACTTC. The chain is built from TRBV18 and TRBJ2-5, with D perhaps given as TRBD1 or TRBD2 (5 bases each). The V and J ends lost 6 bases and 0 bases respectively, with 14 bases between them. This CDR3 region has 15 residues. Germline values: CDR1 KGHSH, CDR2 LQKENI.

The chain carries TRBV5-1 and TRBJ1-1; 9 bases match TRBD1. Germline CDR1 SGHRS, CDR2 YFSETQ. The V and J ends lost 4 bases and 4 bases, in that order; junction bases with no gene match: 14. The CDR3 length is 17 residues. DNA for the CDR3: TGCGCCAGCAGCCCATGTCCCGGGACAGGGACAGCCACTGAAGCTTTCTTT. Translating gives CASSPCPGTGTATEAFF.

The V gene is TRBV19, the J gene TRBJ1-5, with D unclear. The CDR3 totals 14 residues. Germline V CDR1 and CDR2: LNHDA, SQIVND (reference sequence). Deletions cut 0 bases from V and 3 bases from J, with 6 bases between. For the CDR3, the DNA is TGTGCCAGTAGTATAGACAGGACCAATCAGCCCCAGCATTTT. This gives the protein CASSIDRTNQPQHF.

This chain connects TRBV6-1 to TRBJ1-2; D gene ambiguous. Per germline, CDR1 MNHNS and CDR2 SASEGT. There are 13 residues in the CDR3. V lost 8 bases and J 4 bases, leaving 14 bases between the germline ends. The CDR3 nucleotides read TGTGCCAGCGGTGGGCAGAAAACCTATGGCTACACCTTC. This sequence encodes CASGGQKTYGYTF.

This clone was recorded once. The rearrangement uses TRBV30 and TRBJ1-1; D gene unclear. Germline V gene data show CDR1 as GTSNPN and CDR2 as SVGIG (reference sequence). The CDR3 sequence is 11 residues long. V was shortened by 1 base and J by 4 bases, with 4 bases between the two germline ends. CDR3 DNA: TGTGCCTGGAGTGGTTTCACTGAAGCTTTCTTT. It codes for CAWSGFTEAFF.